The 6 T cell receptor beta chains given below trace back to one sample, sequenced in a study of CD8+CD57+ T cells in acquired aplastic anemia. TCR beta VDJ and CDR3 profiles were obtained from a genomic DNA template. MiXCR, applied by TCRdb to the reads, yields one record per CDR3 protein. Among 450,000 to 550,000 distinct CDR3 sequences, over 25% were seen once, and the ten largest hold less than 0.85%. It was patients with CD8+CD57+ cell expansion by flow cytometry who were chosen for sequencing. Sequenced material: sorted CD4+, CD8+, or CD8+CD57+ T cells (not recorded which) from PBMCs. These receptors were collected from a human donor with aplastic anemia.

Concerning this clonotype itself: One base away lies a much larger clone, so this may be a sequencing read error. The genes are TRBV4-2 and TRBJ1-2, with D possibly TRBD1 on 6 matching bases. Germline V CDR1 and CDR2: LGHNA, YNFKEQ. The CDR3 covers 16 residues. This CDR3 reads CASSQDALDSSYDYTF. The CDR3 bases are TGTGCCAGCAGCCAAGACGCTCTGGACAGCTCCTATGACTACACCTTC.

In its sample, this clonotype was seen a few times. This rearrangement joins TRBV5-5 to TRBJ2-7, with unresolved D. CDR1 SGHKS and CDR2 YYEKEE come from the germline V gene (reference sequence). CDR3 length: 15 amino acids. The V gene lost 4 bases and the J gene lost 2 bases, with 16 bases spanning the gap. CDR3 sequence (DNA): TGTGCCAGCAGCCGCCCGGCGCAACAGACCTACGAGCAGTACTTC. This codes for CASSRPAQQTYEQYF.

In its sample, this clonotype was seen once. V is TRBV9 and J is TRBJ1-2; the D is unclear. V dropped 5 bases and J dropped 3 bases, with 11 bases sitting between them. The CDR3 loop spans 13 amino acids. From germline, CDR1 is SGDLS and CDR2 YYNGEE. CDR3 protein: CASRKGGDYGYTF. The CDR3 nucleotides are TGTGCCAGCAGAAAGGGCGGTGACTATGGCTACACCTTC. The full variable domain, with the rest looked up from reference TRBV9 and TRBJ1-2, is DSGVTQTPKHLITATGQRVTLRCSPRSGDLSVYWYQQSLDQGLQFLIQYYNGEERAKGNILERFSAQQFPDLHSELNLSSLELGDSALYFCASRKGGDYGYTFGSGTRLTVV.

This clonotype has ten or more counts. This rearrangement joins TRBV19 to TRBJ1-2; D gene ambiguous. Trimming took 0 bases from V and 8 from J, leaving 10 bases between them. Germline V CDR1 and CDR2: LNHDA, SQIVND (reference sequence). The CDR3 extends over 13 amino acids. The CDR3 sequence is CASSIDRTSGYTF. The CDR3 nucleotides read TGTGCCAGTAGTATAGATCGAACAAGCGGCTACACCTTC.

This clonotype has a handful of counts. V is TRBV6-6 and J is TRBJ2-5; 7 bases match TRBD1. Germline CDR1 is MNHNY and CDR2 is SVGAGI (reference sequence). Trimming took 6 bases from V and 3 from J; bases not matched to a gene: 4. The CDR3 has 13 amino acids. CDR3 sequence: CASRRGQKETQYF. CDR3 bases: TGTGCCAGCAGGAGGGGACAGAAAGAGACCCAGTACTTC.

This clonotype has only one observation. Since a much larger clone is just one base distant, this may be a read error. The CDR3: CACSGGNSPLHF. The CDR3 DNA follows: TGTGCCTGCAGTGGTGGGAATTCACCCCTCCACTTT. The V call is TRBV10-3, the J call TRBJ1-6; D gene uncertain. Germline values: CDR1 ENHRY, CDR2 SYGVKD. Trimming took off 11 bases at V and 7 bases at J, with 12 bases between the two ends. The CDR3 covers 12 residues.